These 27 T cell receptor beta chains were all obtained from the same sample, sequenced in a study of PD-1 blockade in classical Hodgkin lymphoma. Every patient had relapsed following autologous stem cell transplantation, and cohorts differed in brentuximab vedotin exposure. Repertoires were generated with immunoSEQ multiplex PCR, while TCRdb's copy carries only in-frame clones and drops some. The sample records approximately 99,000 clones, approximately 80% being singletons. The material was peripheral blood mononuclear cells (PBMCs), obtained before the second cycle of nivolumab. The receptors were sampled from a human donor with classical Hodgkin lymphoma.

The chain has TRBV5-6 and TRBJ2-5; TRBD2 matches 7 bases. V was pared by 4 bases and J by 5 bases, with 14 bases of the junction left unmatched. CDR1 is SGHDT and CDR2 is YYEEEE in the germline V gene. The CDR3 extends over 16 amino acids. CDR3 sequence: CASSRNLGLGSETQYF. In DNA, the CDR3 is TGTGCCAGCAGCCGTAATCTTGGACTAGGCTCGGAGACCCAGTACTTC.

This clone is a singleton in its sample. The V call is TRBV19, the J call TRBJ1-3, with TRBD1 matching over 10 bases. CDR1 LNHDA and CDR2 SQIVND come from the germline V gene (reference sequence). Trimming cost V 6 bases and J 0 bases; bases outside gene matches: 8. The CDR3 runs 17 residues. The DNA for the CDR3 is TGTGCCAGTAGCTCCGGGACAGGGGCTCCCTCTGGAAACACCATATATTTT. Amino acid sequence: CASSSGTGAPSGNTIYF. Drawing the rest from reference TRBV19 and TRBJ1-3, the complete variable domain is DGGITQSPKYLFRKEGQNVTLSCEQNLNHDAMYWYRQDPGQGLRLIYYSQIVNDFQKGDIAEGYSVSREKKESFPLTVTSAQKNPTAFYLCASSSGTGAPSGNTIYFGEGSWLTVV.

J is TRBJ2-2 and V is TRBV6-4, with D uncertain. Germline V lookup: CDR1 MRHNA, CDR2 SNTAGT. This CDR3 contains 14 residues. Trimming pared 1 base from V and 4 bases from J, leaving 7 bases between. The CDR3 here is CASSDFPPTGELFF. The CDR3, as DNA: TGTGCCAGCAGTGACTTCCCCCCCACCGGGGAGCTGTTTTTT.

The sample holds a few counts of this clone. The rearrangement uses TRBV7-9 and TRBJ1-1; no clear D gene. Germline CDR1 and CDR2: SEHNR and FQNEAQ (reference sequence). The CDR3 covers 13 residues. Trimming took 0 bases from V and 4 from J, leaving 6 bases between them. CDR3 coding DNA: TGTGCCAGCAGCTTAGCGGGGTTCACTGAAGCTTTCTTT. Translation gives CASSLAGFTEAFF. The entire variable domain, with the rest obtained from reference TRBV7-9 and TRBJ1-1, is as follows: DTGVSQNPRHKITKRGQNVTFRCDPISEHNRLYWYRQTLGQGPEFLTYFQNEAQLEKSRLLSDRFSAERPKGSFSTLEIQRTEQGDSAMYLCASSLAGFTEAFFGQGTRLTVV.

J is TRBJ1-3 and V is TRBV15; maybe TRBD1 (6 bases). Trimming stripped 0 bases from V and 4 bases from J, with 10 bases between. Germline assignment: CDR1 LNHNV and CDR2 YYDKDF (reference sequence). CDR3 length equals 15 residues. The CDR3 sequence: CATSRDTRGGNTIYF. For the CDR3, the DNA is TGTGCCACCAGCAGAGATACCAGGGGAGGAAACACCATATATTTT.

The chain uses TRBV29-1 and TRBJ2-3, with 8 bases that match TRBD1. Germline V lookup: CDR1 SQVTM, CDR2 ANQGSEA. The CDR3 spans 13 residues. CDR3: CSADREDTDTQYF. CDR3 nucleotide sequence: TGCAGTGCGGACAGGGAAGACACAGATACGCAGTATTTT.

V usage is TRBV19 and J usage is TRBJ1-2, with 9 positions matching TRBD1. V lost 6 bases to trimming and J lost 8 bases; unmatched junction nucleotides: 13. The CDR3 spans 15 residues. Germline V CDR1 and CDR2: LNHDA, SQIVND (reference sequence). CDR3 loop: CASSLPGQGSGGYTF. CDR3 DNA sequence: TGTGCCAGTAGCCTCCCGGGACAGGGAAGTGGCGGCTACACCTTC.

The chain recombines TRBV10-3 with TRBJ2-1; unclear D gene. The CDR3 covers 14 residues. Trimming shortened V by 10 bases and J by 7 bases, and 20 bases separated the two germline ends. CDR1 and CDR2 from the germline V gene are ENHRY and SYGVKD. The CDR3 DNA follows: TGTGCCACCTCGTCGTTGCAACTCGGGAATGAGCAGTTCTTC. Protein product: CATSSLQLGNEQFF.

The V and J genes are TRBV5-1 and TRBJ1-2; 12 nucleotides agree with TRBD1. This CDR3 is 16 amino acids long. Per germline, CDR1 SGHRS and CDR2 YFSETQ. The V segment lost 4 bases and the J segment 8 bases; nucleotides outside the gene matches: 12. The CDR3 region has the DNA TGCGCCAGCAGCCCGGGACAGGGGGCGGAGGTAGGAGGCTACACCTTC. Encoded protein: CASSPGQGAEVGGYTF.

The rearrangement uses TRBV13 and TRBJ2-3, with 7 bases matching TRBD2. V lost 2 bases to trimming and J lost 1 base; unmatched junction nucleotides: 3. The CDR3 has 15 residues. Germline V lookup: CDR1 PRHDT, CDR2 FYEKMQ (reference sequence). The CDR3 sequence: CASSLREVGTDTQYF. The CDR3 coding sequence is TGTGCCAGCAGCTTACGGGAGGTTGGCACAGATACGCAGTATTTT. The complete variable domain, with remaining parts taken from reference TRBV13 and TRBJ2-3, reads AAGVIQSPRHLIKEKRETATLKCYPIPRHDTVYWYQQGPGQDPQFLISFYEKMQSDKGSIPDRFSAQQFSDYHSELNMSSLELGDSALYFCASSLREVGTDTQYFGPGTRLTVL.

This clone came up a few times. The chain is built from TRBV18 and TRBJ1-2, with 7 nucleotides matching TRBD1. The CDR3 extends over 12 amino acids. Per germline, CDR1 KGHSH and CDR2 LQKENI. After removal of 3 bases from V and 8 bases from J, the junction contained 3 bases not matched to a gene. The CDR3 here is CASSPDRVGYTF. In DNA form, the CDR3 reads TGTGCCAGCTCACCCGACAGGGTCGGCTACACCTTC.

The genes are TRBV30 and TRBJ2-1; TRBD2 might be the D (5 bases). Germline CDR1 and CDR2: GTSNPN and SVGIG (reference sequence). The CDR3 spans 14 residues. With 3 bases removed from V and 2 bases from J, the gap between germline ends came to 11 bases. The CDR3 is CAWSLLAAYNEQFF. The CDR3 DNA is TGTGCCTGGAGCTTGCTAGCTGCCTACAATGAGCAGTTCTTC.

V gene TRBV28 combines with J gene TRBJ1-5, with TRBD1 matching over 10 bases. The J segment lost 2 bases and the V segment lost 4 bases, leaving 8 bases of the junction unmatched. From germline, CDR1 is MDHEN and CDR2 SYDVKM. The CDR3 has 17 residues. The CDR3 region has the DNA TGTGCCAGCAGTTCTCCGGACAGGGGGTTTCGCAATCAGCCCCAGCATTTT. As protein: CASSSPDRGFRNQPQHF.

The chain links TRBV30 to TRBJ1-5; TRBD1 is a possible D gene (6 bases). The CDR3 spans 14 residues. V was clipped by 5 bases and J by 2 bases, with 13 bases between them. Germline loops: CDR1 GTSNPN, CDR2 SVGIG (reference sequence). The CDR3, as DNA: TGTGCCTGGGAGGGGGGGGCAGGCAATCAGCCCCAGCATTTT. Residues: CAWEGGAGNQPQHF.

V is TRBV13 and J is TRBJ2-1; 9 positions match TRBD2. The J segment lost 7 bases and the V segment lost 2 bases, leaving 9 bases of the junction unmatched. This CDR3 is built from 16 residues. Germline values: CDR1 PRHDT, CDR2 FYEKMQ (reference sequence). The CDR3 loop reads CASSLYQAGGRNEQFF. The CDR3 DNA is TGTGCCAGCAGCTTATACCAAGCGGGAGGTAGGAATGAGCAGTTCTTC.

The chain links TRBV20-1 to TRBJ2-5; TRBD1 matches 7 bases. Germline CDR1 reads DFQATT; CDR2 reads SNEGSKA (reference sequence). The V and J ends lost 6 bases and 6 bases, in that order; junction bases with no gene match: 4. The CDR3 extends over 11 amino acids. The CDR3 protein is CSAGTVKTQYF. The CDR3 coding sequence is TGCAGTGCCGGGACAGTTAAGACCCAGTACTTC.

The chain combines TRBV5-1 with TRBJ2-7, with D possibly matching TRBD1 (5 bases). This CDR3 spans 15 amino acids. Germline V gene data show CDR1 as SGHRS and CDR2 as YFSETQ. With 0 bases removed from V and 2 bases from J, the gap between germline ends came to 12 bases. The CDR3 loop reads CASSLDRSFTYEQYF. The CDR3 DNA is TGCGCCAGCAGCTTGGACAGGTCTTTTACCTACGAGCAGTACTTC.

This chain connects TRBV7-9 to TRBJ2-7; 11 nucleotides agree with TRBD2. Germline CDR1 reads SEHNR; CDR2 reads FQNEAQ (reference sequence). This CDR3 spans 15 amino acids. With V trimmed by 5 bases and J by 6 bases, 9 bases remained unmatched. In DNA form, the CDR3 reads TGTGCCAGCAGCCATGGACTAGCGGGCTTGGGCGAGCAGTACTTC. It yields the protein CASSHGLAGLGEQYF.

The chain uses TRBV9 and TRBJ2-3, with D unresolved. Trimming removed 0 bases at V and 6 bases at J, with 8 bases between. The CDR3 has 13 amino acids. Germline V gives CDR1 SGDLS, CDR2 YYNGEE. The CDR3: CASSVGVVDTQYF. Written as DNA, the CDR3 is TGTGCCAGCAGCGTAGGAGTTGTCGATACGCAGTATTTT.

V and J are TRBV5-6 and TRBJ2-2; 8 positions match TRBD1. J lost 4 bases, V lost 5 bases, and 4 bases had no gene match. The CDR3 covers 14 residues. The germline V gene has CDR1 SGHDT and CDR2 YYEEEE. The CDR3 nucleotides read TGTGCCAGCAGACCGACAGGGGTCACCGGGGAGCTGTTTTTT. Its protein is CASRPTGVTGELFF.

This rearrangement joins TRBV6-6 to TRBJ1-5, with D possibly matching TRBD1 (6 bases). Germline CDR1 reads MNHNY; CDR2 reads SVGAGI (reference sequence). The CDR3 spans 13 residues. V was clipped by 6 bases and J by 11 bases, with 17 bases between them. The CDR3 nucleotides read TGTGCCAGCAGCCCCCCTGAGGGACAAGCCCAGCATTTT. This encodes CASSPPEGQAQHF.

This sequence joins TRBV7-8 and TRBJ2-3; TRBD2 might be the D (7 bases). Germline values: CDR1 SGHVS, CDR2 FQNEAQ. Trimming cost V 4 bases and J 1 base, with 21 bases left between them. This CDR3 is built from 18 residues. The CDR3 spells CASSSGGGGIIGTDTQYF. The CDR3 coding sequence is TGTGCCAGCAGCTCAGGCGGGGGCGGGATAATCGGCACAGATACGCAGTATTTT.

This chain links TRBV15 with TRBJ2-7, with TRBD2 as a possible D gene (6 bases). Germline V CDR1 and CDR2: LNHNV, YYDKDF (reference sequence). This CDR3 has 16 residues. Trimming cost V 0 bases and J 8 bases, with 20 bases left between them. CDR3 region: CATSRDRASVNPQQYF. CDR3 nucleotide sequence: TGTGCCACCAGCAGAGATAGGGCTAGCGTCAACCCACAGCAGTACTTC.

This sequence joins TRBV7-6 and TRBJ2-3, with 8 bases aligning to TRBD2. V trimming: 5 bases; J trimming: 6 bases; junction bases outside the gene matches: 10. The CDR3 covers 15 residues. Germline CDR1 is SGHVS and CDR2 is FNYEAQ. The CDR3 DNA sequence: TGTGCCAGCAGCCAACAGACTAGCGTTTTTGATACGCAGTATTTT. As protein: CASSQQTSVFDTQYF.

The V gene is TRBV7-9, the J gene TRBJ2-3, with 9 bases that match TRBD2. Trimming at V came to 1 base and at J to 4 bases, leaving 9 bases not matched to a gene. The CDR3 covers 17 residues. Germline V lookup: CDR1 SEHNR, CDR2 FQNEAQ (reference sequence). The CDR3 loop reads CASSLDLREGGSDTQYF. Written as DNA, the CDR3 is TGTGCCAGCAGCTTAGATTTGCGGGAGGGCGGATCAGATACGCAGTATTTT.

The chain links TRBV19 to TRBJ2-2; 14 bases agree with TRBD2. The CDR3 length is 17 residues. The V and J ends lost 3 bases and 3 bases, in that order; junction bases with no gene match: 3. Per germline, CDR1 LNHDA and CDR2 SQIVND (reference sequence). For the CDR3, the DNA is TGTGCCAGTAGTATTGTGACTAGCGGGAGGGACACCGGGGAGCTGTTTTTT. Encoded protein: CASSIVTSGRDTGELFF.

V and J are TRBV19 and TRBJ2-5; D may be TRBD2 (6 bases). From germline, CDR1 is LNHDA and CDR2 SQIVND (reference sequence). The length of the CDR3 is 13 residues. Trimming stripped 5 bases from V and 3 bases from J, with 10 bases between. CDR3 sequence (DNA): TGTGCCAGTAGTCCTAGCGACAAAGAGACCCAGTACTTC. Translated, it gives CASSPSDKETQYF. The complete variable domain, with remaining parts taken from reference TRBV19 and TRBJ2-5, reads DGGITQSPKYLFRKEGQNVTLSCEQNLNHDAMYWYRQDPGQGLRLIYYSQIVNDFQKGDIAEGYSVSREKKESFPLTVTSAQKNPTAFYLCASSPSDKETQYFGPGTRLLVL.